This is a list of T cell receptor beta chains from one sample in a study of shared clonotypes between healthy human individuals. TCRdb's table, derived via immunoSEQ multiplex PCR, lists solely in-frame clones and lacks some. Of nearly 600,000 clones listed, nearly 97% are singletons. The sample consisted of naive CD8+ T cells sorted from blood. These receptor sequences come from a woman aged 25 to 39 in good health. CDR3s include the opening cysteine and the closing phenylalanine or tryptophan. Fields, in order: J gene, V gene, clone size, D gene, CDR3 protein, CDR3 DNA. D genes are given only for firm matches. Rows give clone size only sometimes, using once, few, many, or a class for an expanded clone.

J gene: TRBJ1-5
V gene: TRBV2
clone size: -
D gene: -
CDR3 protein: CASSEDVVADSNQPQHF
CDR3 DNA: TGTGCCAGCAGTGAAGATGTCGTCGCAGACAGCAATCAGCCCCAGCATTTT

J gene: TRBJ2-7
V gene: TRBV4-2
clone size: once
D gene: -
CDR3 protein: CASSQALALTYEQYF
CDR3 DNA: TGTGCCAGCAGCCAAGCTCTAGCGCTGACCTACGAGCAGTACTTC

J gene: TRBJ1-1
V gene: TRBV7-9
clone size: -
D gene: -
CDR3 protein: CASSYTELGAFF
CDR3 DNA: TGTGCCAGCAGCTATACAGAGTTAGGAGCTTTCTTT

J gene: TRBJ2-3
V gene: TRBV9
clone size: once
D gene: -
CDR3 protein: CASSVAWTETSTDTQYF
CDR3 DNA: TGTGCCAGCAGCGTAGCTTGGACAGAAACTAGCACAGATACGCAGTATTTT

J gene: TRBJ2-1
V gene: TRBV10-3
clone size: -
D gene: TRBD1
CDR3 protein: CAIRDGTGAYEQFF
CDR3 DNA: TGTGCCATCAGGGACGGGACAGGGGCGTATGAGCAGTTCTTC

J gene: TRBJ2-1
V gene: TRBV10-3
clone size: once
D gene: TRBD2
CDR3 protein: CANTSTSGIYNEQFF
CDR3 DNA: TGTGCCAACACCTCGACTAGCGGAATCTACAATGAGCAGTTCTTC

J gene: TRBJ2-1
V gene: TRBV27
clone size: -
D gene: -
CDR3 protein: CASSLVSSNEQFF
CDR3 DNA: TGTGCCAGCAGTTTAGTCTCTAGCAATGAGCAGTTCTTC

J gene: TRBJ1-2
V gene: TRBV28
clone size: -
D gene: -
CDR3 protein: CASNRPSANYGYTF
CDR3 DNA: TGTGCCAGCAATAGACCATCAGCGAACTATGGCTACACCTTC

J gene: TRBJ1-2
V gene: TRBV28
clone size: -
D gene: -
CDR3 protein: CASSATGTTDGYTF
CDR3 DNA: TGTGCCAGCAGTGCGACCGGGACAACGGACGGCTACACCTTC

J gene: TRBJ1-2
V gene: TRBV10-3
clone size: once
D gene: -
CDR3 protein: CAISEVGVTGQDYGYTF
CDR3 DNA: TGTGCCATCAGTGAGGTAGGCGTGACGGGTCAGGACTATGGCTACACCTTC

J gene: TRBJ2-3
V gene: TRBV27
clone size: -
D gene: -
CDR3 protein: CATQGSEADTQYF
CDR3 DNA: TGTGCCACCCAGGGGAGTGAGGCAGATACGCAGTATTTT

J gene: TRBJ2-2
V gene: TRBV7-8
clone size: -
D gene: TRBD2
CDR3 protein: CASSSNAGDSGELFF
CDR3 DNA: TGTGCCAGCAGCTCAAACGCGGGGGATTCCGGGGAGCTGTTTTTT

J gene: TRBJ2-3
V gene: TRBV2
clone size: -
D gene: -
CDR3 protein: CASSDSIRGEVDTQYF
CDR3 DNA: TGTGCCAGCAGTGACTCCATCCGGGGAGAGGTAGATACGCAGTATTTT

J gene: TRBJ2-7
V gene: TRBV2
clone size: -
D gene: TRBD1
CDR3 protein: CASGGTGSYEQYF
CDR3 DNA: TGTGCCAGCGGGGGGACAGGGTCCTACGAGCAGTACTTC

J gene: TRBJ1-4
V gene: TRBV27
clone size: -
D gene: -
CDR3 protein: CASSLVRGTNEKLFF
CDR3 DNA: TGTGCCAGCAGTTTGGTGAGGGGAACTAATGAAAAACTGTTTTTT

J gene: TRBJ1-2
V gene: TRBV2
clone size: -
D gene: -
CDR3 protein: CASREDSRGYTF
CDR3 DNA: TGTGCCAGCAGAGAGGACAGCCGTGGCTACACCTTC

J gene: TRBJ2-7
V gene: TRBV9
clone size: -
D gene: -
CDR3 protein: CASSVDLAHEQYF
CDR3 DNA: TGTGCCAGCAGCGTAGACCTAGCCCACGAGCAGTACTTC

J gene: TRBJ1-5
V gene: TRBV19
clone size: once
D gene: TRBD1
CDR3 protein: CASSTGGYQPQHF
CDR3 DNA: TGTGCCAGTAGTACAGGGGGGTATCAGCCCCAGCATTTT

J gene: TRBJ2-3
V gene: TRBV29-1
clone size: -
D gene: TRBD2
CDR3 protein: CSVEDLGLAEIDTQYF
CDR3 DNA: TGCAGCGTTGAAGATCTTGGGCTAGCGGAGATAGATACGCAGTATTTT

J gene: TRBJ2-1
V gene: TRBV29-1
clone size: -
D gene: TRBD2
CDR3 protein: CSVDPDGGGNEQFF
CDR3 DNA: TGCAGCGTAGACCCTGACGGGGGGGGAAATGAGCAGTTCTTC

J gene: TRBJ2-7
V gene: TRBV28
clone size: -
D gene: TRBD1
CDR3 protein: CASSDSGTGAYEQYF
CDR3 DNA: TGTGCCAGCAGCGATTCCGGGACAGGGGCCTACGAGCAGTACTTC

J gene: TRBJ2-7
V gene: TRBV28
clone size: -
D gene: TRBD2
CDR3 protein: CASSLSRRGGEQYF
CDR3 DNA: TGTGCCAGCAGTTTATCCAGACGGGGGGGCGAGCAGTACTTC

J gene: TRBJ2-1
V gene: TRBV27
clone size: -
D gene: -
CDR3 protein: CASSYRDRNEQFF
CDR3 DNA: TGTGCCAGCAGCTACAGGGATCGCAATGAGCAGTTCTTC

J gene: TRBJ1-5
V gene: TRBV5-6
clone size: -
D gene: TRBD1
CDR3 protein: CASSKTGYNQPQHF
CDR3 DNA: TGTGCCAGCAGCAAGACAGGGTACAATCAGCCCCAGCATTTT

J gene: TRBJ2-7
V gene: TRBV28
clone size: -
D gene: -
CDR3 protein: CASSSRGPNHYEQYF
CDR3 DNA: TGTGCCAGCAGTTCACGGGGACCTAACCACTACGAGCAGTACTTC

J gene: TRBJ2-3
V gene: TRBV7-9
clone size: -
D gene: -
CDR3 protein: CASSLGWGATDTQYF
CDR3 DNA: TGTGCCAGCAGCTTAGGATGGGGGGCCACAGATACGCAGTATTTT

J gene: TRBJ1-2
V gene: TRBV5-4
clone size: -
D gene: -
CDR3 protein: CASSVQWAANYGYTF
CDR3 DNA: TGTGCCAGCAGCGTCCAATGGGCTGCGAACTATGGCTACACCTTC

J gene: TRBJ1-2
V gene: TRBV13
clone size: -
D gene: TRBD1
CDR3 protein: CASSPSGTGVGGYTF
CDR3 DNA: TGTGCCAGCAGCCCCTCCGGGACAGGGGTAGGGGGCTACACCTTC

J gene: TRBJ2-7
V gene: TRBV29-1
clone size: -
D gene: TRBD2
CDR3 protein: CSVEVPWGRAYEQYF
CDR3 DNA: TGCAGCGTTGAAGTCCCTTGGGGGAGGGCCTACGAGCAGTACTTC

J gene: TRBJ2-7
V gene: TRBV28
clone size: -
D gene: TRBD1
CDR3 protein: CASTDRDEYLPEQYF
CDR3 DNA: TGTGCCAGCACCGACAGGGACGAGTACCTTCCCGAGCAGTACTTC

J gene: TRBJ2-7
V gene: TRBV27
clone size: -
D gene: -
CDR3 protein: CASTPSGSYEQYF
CDR3 DNA: TGTGCCAGCACCCCGTCCGGGAGCTACGAGCAGTACTTC

J gene: TRBJ1-5
V gene: TRBV28
clone size: -
D gene: TRBD1
CDR3 protein: CASSPGQGRQPQHF
CDR3 DNA: TGTGCCAGCAGTCCGGGACAGGGGCGTCAGCCCCAGCATTTT

J gene: TRBJ2-7
V gene: TRBV11-2
clone size: once
D gene: -
CDR3 protein: CASSLVADSYEQYF
CDR3 DNA: TGTGCCAGCAGCTTAGTCGCAGACTCCTACGAGCAGTACTTC

J gene: TRBJ1-5
V gene: TRBV6-1
clone size: -
D gene: -
CDR3 protein: CASSEWVGDGNQPQHF
CDR3 DNA: TGTGCCAGCAGTGAATGGGTAGGGGATGGCAATCAGCCCCAGCATTTT

J gene: TRBJ2-1
V gene: TRBV5-6
clone size: -
D gene: TRBD2
CDR3 protein: CASSLFGGGSYNEQFF
CDR3 DNA: TGTGCCAGCAGCTTGTTCGGGGGAGGGTCTTACAATGAGCAGTTCTTC

J gene: TRBJ2-1
V gene: TRBV15
clone size: -
D gene: TRBD2
CDR3 protein: CATSSDLFVMSGRLNRNEQFF
CDR3 DNA: TGTGCCACCAGCAGCGACCTTTTCGTCATGAGCGGGAGGTTGAATAGGAATGAGCAGTTCTTC

J gene: TRBJ2-1
V gene: TRBV7-9
clone size: -
D gene: -
CDR3 protein: CASSVFWGNEQFF
CDR3 DNA: TGTGCCAGCAGCGTCTTCTGGGGAAATGAGCAGTTCTTC

J gene: TRBJ2-5
V gene: TRBV27
clone size: -
D gene: -
CDR3 protein: CASSLSPGAWEQYF
CDR3 DNA: TGTGCCAGCAGTTTGTCCCCAGGGGCCTGGGAGCAGTACTTC

J gene: TRBJ2-7
V gene: TRBV13
clone size: once
D gene: -
CDR3 protein: CASSLGDSSYEQYF
CDR3 DNA: TGTGCCAGCAGCTTAGGCGACAGCTCCTACGAGCAGTACTTC

J gene: TRBJ2-7
V gene: TRBV2
clone size: -
D gene: -
CDR3 protein: CASSSGPSYEQYF
CDR3 DNA: TGTGCCAGCAGTTCCGGGCCTTCCTACGAGCAGTACTTC

J gene: TRBJ2-7
V gene: TRBV27
clone size: -
D gene: TRBD2
CDR3 protein: CASNTGTSGGSLQSEQYF
CDR3 DNA: TGTGCCAGCAATACCGGGACTAGCGGCGGGAGTTTACAGTCCGAGCAGTACTTC

J gene: TRBJ2-7
V gene: TRBV7-8
clone size: -
D gene: TRBD2
CDR3 protein: CASSPSSGRIYEQYF
CDR3 DNA: TGTGCCAGCAGCCCCTCTAGCGGGAGGATCTACGAGCAGTACTTC

J gene: TRBJ2-1
V gene: TRBV7-9
clone size: -
D gene: -
CDR3 protein: CASSLVWSRSYNEQFF
CDR3 DNA: TGTGCCAGCAGCTTAGTTTGGAGCCGATCCTACAATGAGCAGTTCTTC

J gene: TRBJ1-5
V gene: TRBV19
clone size: -
D gene: TRBD1
CDR3 protein: CASSIGQGYQPQHF
CDR3 DNA: TGTGCCAGTAGTATTGGACAGGGGTATCAGCCCCAGCATTTT

J gene: TRBJ2-7
V gene: TRBV28
clone size: -
D gene: -
CDR3 protein: CASSPLGDLEYF
CDR3 DNA: TGTGCCAGCAGTCCCCTGGGGGATTTGGAGTACTTC

J gene: TRBJ2-7
V gene: TRBV19
clone size: -
D gene: TRBD2
CDR3 protein: CASSIGLAYEQYF
CDR3 DNA: TGTGCCAGTAGTATCGGACTAGCCTACGAGCAGTACTTC

J gene: TRBJ2-5
V gene: TRBV7-8
clone size: -
D gene: -
CDR3 protein: CASSFSPGHPNQETQYF
CDR3 DNA: TGTGCCAGCAGCTTTTCCCCGGGACACCCGAACCAAGAGACCCAGTACTTC

J gene: TRBJ2-3
V gene: TRBV2
clone size: -
D gene: -
CDR3 protein: CASTGGVGTDTQYF
CDR3 DNA: TGTGCCAGCACCGGGGGAGTGGGGACAGATACGCAGTATTTT

J gene: TRBJ1-4
V gene: TRBV5-5
clone size: -
D gene: -
CDR3 protein: CASSLVTNEKLFF
CDR3 DNA: TGTGCCAGCAGCTTGGTTACTAATGAAAAACTGTTTTTT

J gene: TRBJ1-4
V gene: TRBV6-5
clone size: -
D gene: -
CDR3 protein: CASSYGGPTNEKLFF
CDR3 DNA: TGTGCCAGCAGTTACGGCGGACCAACTAATGAAAAACTGTTTTTT

J gene: TRBJ2-3
V gene: TRBV27
clone size: -
D gene: TRBD2
CDR3 protein: CASSRTLAGGVDTQYF
CDR3 DNA: TGTGCCAGCAGCCGGACACTAGCGGGAGGGGTAGATACGCAGTATTTT

J gene: TRBJ2-5
V gene: TRBV28
clone size: -
D gene: TRBD1
CDR3 protein: CASSLDRWETQYF
CDR3 DNA: TGTGCCAGCAGTTTGGACAGGTGGGAGACCCAGTACTTC

J gene: TRBJ1-1
V gene: TRBV7-8
clone size: -
D gene: -
CDR3 protein: CASSPWGGGTEAFF
CDR3 DNA: TGTGCCAGCAGCCCGTGGGGGGGAGGCACTGAAGCTTTCTTT

J gene: TRBJ2-3
V gene: TRBV7-8
clone size: -
D gene: TRBD2
CDR3 protein: CASRDSAGGLADTQYF
CDR3 DNA: TGTGCCAGCAGGGATTCAGCGGGAGGGTTGGCAGATACGCAGTATTTT

J gene: TRBJ2-1
V gene: TRBV27
clone size: -
D gene: -
CDR3 protein: CASSLSRGGINEQFF
CDR3 DNA: TGTGCCAGCAGTTTAAGCAGGGGGGGAATAAATGAGCAGTTCTTC

J gene: TRBJ2-1
V gene: TRBV14
clone size: -
D gene: TRBD2
CDR3 protein: CASSQDAGAGIWDEQFF
CDR3 DNA: TGTGCCAGCAGCCAAGATGCAGGAGCGGGGATATGGGATGAGCAGTTCTTC

J gene: TRBJ1-1
V gene: TRBV27
clone size: -
D gene: -
CDR3 protein: CASSLSLPRNTEAFF
CDR3 DNA: TGTGCCAGCAGTTTATCGCTTCCCAGGAACACTGAAGCTTTCTTT

J gene: TRBJ2-1
V gene: TRBV27
clone size: -
D gene: TRBD1
CDR3 protein: CASSLVGTEIHEQFF
CDR3 DNA: TGTGCCAGCAGTTTAGTGGGGACAGAGATCCATGAGCAGTTCTTC

J gene: TRBJ1-1
V gene: TRBV30
clone size: -
D gene: -
CDR3 protein: CAWGYMNTEAFF
CDR3 DNA: TGTGCCTGGGGATACATGAACACTGAAGCTTTCTTT

J gene: TRBJ2-5
V gene: TRBV13
clone size: -
D gene: -
CDR3 protein: CASSNGGYEETQYF
CDR3 DNA: TGTGCCAGCAGCAATGGGGGATACGAAGAGACCCAGTACTTC